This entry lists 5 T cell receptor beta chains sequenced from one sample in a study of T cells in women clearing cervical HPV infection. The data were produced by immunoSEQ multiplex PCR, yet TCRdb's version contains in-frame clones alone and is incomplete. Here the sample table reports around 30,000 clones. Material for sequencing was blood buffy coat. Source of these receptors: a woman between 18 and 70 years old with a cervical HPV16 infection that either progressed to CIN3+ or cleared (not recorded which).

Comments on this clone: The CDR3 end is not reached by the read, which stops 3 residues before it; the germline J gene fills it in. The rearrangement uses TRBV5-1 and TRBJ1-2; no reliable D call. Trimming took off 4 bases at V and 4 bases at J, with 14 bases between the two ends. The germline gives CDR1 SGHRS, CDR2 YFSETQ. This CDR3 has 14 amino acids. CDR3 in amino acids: CASSPDSYPYGYTF. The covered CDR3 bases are TGCGCCAGCAGCCCAGACTCCTATCCCTATGGC. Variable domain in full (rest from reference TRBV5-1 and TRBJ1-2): KAGVTQTPRYLIKTRGQQVTLSCSPISGHRSVSWYQQTPGQGLQFLFEYFSETQRNKGNFPGRFSGRQFSNSRSEMNVSTLELGDSALYLCASSPDSYPYGYTFGSGTRLTVV.

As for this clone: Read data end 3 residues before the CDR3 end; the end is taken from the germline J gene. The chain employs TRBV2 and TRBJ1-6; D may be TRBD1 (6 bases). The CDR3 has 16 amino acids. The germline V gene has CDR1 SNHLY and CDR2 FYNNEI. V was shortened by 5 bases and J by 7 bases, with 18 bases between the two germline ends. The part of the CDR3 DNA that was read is TGTGCCAGCAGTCCCGTGAGCAGGACAGCCAATTCACCC. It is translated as CASSPVSRTANSP. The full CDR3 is CASSPVSRTANSPLHF.

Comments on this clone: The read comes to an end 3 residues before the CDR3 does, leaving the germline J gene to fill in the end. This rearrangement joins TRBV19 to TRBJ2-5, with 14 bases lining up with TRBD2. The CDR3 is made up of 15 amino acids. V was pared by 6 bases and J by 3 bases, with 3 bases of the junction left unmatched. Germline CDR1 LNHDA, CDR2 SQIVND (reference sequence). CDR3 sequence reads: CASSRGLAGEETQYF. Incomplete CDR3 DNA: TGTGCCAGTAGCAGGGGACTAGCGGGAGAAGAGACC.

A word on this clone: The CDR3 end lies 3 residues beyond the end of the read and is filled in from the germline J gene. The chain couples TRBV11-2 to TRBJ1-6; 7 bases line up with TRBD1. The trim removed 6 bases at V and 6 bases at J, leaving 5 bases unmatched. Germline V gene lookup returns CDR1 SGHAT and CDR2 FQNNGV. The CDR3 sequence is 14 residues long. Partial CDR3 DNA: TGTGCCAGCAGATCGGGACAGTTTAATTCACCC. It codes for CASRSGQFNSP. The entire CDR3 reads CASRSGQFNSPLHF.

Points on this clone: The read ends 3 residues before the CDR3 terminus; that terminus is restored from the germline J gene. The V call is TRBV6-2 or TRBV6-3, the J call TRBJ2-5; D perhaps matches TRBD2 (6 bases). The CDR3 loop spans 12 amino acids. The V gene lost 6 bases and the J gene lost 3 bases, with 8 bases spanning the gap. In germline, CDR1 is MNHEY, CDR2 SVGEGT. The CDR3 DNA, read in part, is TGTGCCAGCAGCCCGGGGGAAGAGACC. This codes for CASSPGEET. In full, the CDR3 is CASSPGEETQYF.